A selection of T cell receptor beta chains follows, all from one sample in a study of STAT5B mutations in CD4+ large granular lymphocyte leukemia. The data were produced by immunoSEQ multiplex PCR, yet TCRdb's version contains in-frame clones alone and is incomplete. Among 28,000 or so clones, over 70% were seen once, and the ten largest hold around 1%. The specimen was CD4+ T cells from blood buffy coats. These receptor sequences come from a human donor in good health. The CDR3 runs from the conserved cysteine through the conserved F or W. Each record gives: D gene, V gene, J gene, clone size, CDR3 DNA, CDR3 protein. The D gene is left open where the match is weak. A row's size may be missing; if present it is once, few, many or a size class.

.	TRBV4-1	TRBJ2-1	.	TGCGCCAGCAGCCATCCGGCCAGGGTCTCCTACAATGAGCAGTTCTTC	CASSHPARVSYNEQFF
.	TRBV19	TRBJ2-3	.	TGTGCCAGTAGCCCTCCCCCAGGGACAGATACGCAGTATTTT	CASSPPPGTDTQYF
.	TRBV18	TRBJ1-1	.	TGTGCCAGCTCCACCCGGACGGCTAGAGACACTGAAGCTTTCTTT	CASSTRTARDTEAFF
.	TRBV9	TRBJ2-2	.	TGTGCCAGCAGCGGCAGACAGGGAGGAACCGGGGAGCTGTTTTTT	CASSGRQGGTGELFF
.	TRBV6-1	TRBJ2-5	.	TGTGCCAGCATCGAGAGCAGGGTCGGAGGGACCCAGTACTTC	CASIESRVGGTQYF
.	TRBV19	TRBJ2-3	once	TGTGCCAGTAGTATAGGGGCCCGACCAGATACGCAGTATTTT	CASSIGARPDTQYF
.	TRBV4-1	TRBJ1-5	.	TGCGCCAGCAGCAGGGGGTTGAATCAGCCCCAGCATTTT	CASSRGLNQPQHF
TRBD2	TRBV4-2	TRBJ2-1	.	TGTGCCAGCAGCCAAGACGTCTTGACTAGCGGGGTGGGGAATGAGCAGTTCTTC	CASSQDVLTSGVGNEQFF
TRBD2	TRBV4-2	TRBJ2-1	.	TGTGCCAGCAGCCCGGGGCTAGCGGGGGGGCCTGGGGAGCAGTTCTTC	CASSPGLAGGPGEQFF
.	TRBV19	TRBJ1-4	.	TGTGCCAGTAGGAGCCCGGGAGCAACTAATGAAAAACTGTTTTTT	CASRSPGATNEKLFF
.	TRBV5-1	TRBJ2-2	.	TGCGCCAGCAGCTTCGACACCGGGGAGCTGTTTTTT	CASSFDTGELFF
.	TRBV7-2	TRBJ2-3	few	TGTGCCAGCAGCCCGCAGGGGATCACAGATACGCAGTATTTT	CASSPQGITDTQYF
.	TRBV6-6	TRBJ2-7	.	TGTGCCAGCAAGTCCGAAAGGTGGTACGAGCAGTACTTC	CASKSERWYEQYF
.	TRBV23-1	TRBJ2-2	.	TGCGCCAGCAGTCGGGGCAGGATTTTCGCGAACACCGGGGAGCTGTTTTTT	CASSRGRIFANTGELFF
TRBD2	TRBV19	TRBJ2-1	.	TGTGCCAGTAGTACCGGGAGGGCTGAGCAGTTCTTC	CASSTGRAEQFF
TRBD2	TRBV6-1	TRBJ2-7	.	TGTGCCAGCAGTGAATTCAGCAGCGGGAGGTCCTACGAGCAGTACTTC	CASSEFSSGRSYEQYF
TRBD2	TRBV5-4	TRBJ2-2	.	TGTGCCAGCAGCCTCGGGGGGGCCGCCGGGGAGCTGTTTTTT	CASSLGGAAGELFF
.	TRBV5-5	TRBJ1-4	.	TGTGCCAGCAGCGTCCCTTCAGGGATGGCTAATGAAAAACTGTTTTTT	CASSVPSGMANEKLFF
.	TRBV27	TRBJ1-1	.	TGTGCCGCTGCAAGAGAAATGCGGGACACTGAAGCTTTCTTT	CAAAREMRDTEAFF
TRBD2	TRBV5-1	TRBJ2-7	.	TGCGCCAGCAGCACCACTAGCGGGAGGCCCGAGCAGTACTTC	CASSTTSGRPEQYF
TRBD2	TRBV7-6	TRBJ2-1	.	TGTGCCAGCAGCCCCGGGGGGTCCTACAATGAGCAGTTCTTC	CASSPGGSYNEQFF
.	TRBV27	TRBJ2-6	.	TGTGCCAGCAGTTTAATGGGAATAGTTGCTGGGGCCAACGTCCTGACTTTC	CASSLMGIVAGANVLTF
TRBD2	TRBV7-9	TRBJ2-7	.	TGTGCCAGCAGCCCCGGGGGGGGCGGAGAGCAGTACTTC	CASSPGGGGEQYF
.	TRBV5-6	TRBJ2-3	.	TGTGCCAGCAGTGGGGGGAACCAAGATACGCAGTATTTT	CASSGGNQDTQYF
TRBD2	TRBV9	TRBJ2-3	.	TGTGCCAGCGGTACCCCCGGGCGGGGGGGGGCTGATACGCAGTATTTT	CASGTPGRGGADTQYF
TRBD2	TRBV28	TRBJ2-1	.	TGTGCCAGCAGTTCCCCAGCGGGGGGGCCTCACAATGAGCAGTTCTTC	CASSSPAGGPHNEQFF
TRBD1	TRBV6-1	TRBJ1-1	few	TGTGCCAGCAGTAGGGACAGCTTGAACACTGAAGCTTTCTTT	CASSRDSLNTEAFF
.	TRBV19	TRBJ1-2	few	TGTGCCAGTTCCACAGGGAACCTCTATGGCTACACCTTC	CASSTGNLYGYTF
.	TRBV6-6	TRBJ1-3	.	TGTGCCAGCAGTTACGAGCTAAGGGGCTCTGGAAACACCATATATTTT	CASSYELRGSGNTIYF
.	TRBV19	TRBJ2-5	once	TGTGCCAGTAGTATAGGACAAACGGGTGAGACCCAGTACTTC	CASSIGQTGETQYF
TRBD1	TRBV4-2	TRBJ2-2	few	TGTGCCAGCAGCCAAACCGGGACAGACGGGGAGCTGTTTTTT	CASSQTGTDGELFF
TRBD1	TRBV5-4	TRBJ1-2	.	TGTGCCAGCAGCTTGGTGCAGGGGGACTATGGCTACACCTTC	CASSLVQGDYGYTF
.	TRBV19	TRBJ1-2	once	TGTGCCAGTACTGACGGTCGGCGCTATGGCTACACCTTC	CASTDGRRYGYTF
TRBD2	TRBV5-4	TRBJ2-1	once	TGTGCCAGCAGCTTGGGGACTAGCGGGAGACTGGGCTACAATGAGCAGTTCTTC	CASSLGTSGRLGYNEQFF
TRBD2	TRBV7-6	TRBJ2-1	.	TGTGCCAGCAGCCCTAGGACTAGCGGAGACTACAATGAGCAGTTCTTC	CASSPRTSGDYNEQFF
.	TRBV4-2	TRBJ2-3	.	TGTGCCAGCAGCCAAGATCAGGGGATCGCAGATACGCAGTATTTT	CASSQDQGIADTQYF